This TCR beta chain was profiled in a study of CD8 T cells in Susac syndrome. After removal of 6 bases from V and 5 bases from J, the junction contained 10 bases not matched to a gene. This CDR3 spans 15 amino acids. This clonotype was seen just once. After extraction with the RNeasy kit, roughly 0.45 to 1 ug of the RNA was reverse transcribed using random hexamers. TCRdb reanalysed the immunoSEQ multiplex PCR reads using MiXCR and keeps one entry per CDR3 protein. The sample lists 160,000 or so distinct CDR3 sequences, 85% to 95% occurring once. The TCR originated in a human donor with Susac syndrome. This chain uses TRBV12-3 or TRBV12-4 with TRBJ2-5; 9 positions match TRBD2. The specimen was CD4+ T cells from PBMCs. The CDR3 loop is CASRKRGASGETQYF. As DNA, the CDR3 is TGTGCCAGCAGGAAGCGGGGGGCGTCTGGGGAGACCCAGTACTTC.